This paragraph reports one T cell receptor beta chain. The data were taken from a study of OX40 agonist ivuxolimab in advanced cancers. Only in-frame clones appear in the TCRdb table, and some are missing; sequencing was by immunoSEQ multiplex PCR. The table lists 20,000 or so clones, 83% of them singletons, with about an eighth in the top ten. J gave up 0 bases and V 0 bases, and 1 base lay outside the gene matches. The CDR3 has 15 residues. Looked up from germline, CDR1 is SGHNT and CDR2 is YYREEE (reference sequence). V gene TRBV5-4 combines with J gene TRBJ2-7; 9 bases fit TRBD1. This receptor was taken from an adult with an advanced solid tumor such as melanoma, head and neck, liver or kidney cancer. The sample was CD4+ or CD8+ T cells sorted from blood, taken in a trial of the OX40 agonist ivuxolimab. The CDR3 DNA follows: TGTGCCAGCAGCTTGGGGGACAGGGTCTCCTACGAGCAGTACTTC. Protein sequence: CASSLGDRVSYEQYF.